The source of this T cell receptor beta chain is a study of response to subunit inactivated influenza vaccine. Study-level points and caveats: The authors offered the suggestion that each seasonal influenza vaccination recruits few new T cells.

TCRdb reprocessed the RT-PCR reads with MiXCR, giving one entry per CDR3 protein. The data hold some 800,000 distinct CDR3 sequences, with approximately 22% observed a single time. The sample holds a few counts of this clonotype. The antigen is unknown. The CDR3 length is 17 residues. Germline CDR1 reads SGHVS; CDR2 reads FNYEAQ. V lost 1 base to trimming and J lost 0 bases, with 14 bases between them. The chain links TRBV7-6 to TRBJ2-3, with a weak D call TRBD2 (7 bases). Sequenced here: PBMCs from blood, sampled 5 days after vaccination. The TCR originated in a man aged 45-65 years who received an inactivated influenza vaccine. The CDR3 nucleotides are TGTGCCAGCAGCTTAGAGGGGGGGACGATAAGCACAGATACGCAGTATTTT. This gives the protein CASSLEGGTISTDTQYF.